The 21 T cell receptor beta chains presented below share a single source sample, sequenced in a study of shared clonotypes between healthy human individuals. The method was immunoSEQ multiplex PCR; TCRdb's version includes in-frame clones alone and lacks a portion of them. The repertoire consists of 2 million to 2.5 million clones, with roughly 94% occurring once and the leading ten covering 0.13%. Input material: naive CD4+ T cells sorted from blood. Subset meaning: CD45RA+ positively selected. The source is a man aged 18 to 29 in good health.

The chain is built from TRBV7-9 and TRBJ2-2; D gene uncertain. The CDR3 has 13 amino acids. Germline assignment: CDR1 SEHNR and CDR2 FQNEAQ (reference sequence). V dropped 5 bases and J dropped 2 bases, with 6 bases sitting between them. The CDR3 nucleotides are TGTGCCAGCAGCCGCTCTAACACCGGGGAGCTGTTTTTT. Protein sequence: CASSRSNTGELFF.

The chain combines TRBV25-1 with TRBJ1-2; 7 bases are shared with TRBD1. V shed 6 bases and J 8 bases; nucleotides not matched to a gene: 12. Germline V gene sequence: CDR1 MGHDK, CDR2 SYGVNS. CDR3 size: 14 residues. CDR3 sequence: CASRQTGDAGGYTF. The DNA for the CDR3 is TGTGCCAGCAGACAAACAGGGGACGCTGGGGGCTACACCTTC.

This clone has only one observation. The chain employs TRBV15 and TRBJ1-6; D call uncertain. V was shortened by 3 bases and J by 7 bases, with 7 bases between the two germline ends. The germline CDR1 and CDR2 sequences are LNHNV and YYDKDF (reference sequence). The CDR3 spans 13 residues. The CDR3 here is CATSSGSNSPLHF. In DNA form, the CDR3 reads TGTGCCACCAGCAGTGGGAGCAATTCACCCCTCCACTTT.

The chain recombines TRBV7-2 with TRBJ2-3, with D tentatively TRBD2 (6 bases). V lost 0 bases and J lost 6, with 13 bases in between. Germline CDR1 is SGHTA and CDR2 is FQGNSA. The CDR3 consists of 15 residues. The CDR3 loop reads CASSLAPSEGDTQYF. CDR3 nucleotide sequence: TGTGCCAGCAGCTTAGCCCCTAGCGAGGGGGATACGCAGTATTTT.

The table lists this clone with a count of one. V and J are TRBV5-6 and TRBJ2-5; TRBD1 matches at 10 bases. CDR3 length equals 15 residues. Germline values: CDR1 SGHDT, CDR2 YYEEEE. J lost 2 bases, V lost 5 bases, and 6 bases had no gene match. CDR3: CASSRDRGWQETQYF. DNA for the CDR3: TGTGCCAGCAGTCGGGACAGGGGTTGGCAAGAGACCCAGTACTTC.

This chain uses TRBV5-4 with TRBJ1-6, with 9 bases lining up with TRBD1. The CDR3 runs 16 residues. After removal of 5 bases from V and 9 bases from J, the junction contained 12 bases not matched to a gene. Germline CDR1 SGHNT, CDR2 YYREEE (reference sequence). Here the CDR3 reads CASSSGVDRGGSPLHF. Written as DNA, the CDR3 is TGTGCCAGCAGTTCCGGGGTGGACAGGGGAGGTTCACCCCTCCACTTT. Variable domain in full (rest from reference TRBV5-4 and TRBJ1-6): ETGVTQSPTHLIKTRGQQVTLRCSSQSGHNTVSWYQQALGQGPQFIFQYYREEENGRGNFPPRFSGLQFPNYSSELNVNALELDDSALYLCASSSGVDRGGSPLHFGNGTRLTVT.

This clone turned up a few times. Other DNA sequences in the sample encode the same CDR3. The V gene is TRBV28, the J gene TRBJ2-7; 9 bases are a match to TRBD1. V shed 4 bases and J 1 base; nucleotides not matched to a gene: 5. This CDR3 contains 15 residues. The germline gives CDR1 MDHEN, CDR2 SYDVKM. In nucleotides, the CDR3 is TGTGCCAGCAGTTCAACCGGGACAGGGTCCTACGAGCAGTACTTC. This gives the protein CASSSTGTGSYEQYF.

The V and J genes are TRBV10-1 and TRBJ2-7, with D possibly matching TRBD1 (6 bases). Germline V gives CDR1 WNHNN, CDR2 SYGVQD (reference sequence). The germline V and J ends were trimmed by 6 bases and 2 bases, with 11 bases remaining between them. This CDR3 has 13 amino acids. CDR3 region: CASSPGAPYEQYF. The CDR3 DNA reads TGCGCCAGCAGCCCAGGGGCCCCCTACGAGCAGTACTTC.

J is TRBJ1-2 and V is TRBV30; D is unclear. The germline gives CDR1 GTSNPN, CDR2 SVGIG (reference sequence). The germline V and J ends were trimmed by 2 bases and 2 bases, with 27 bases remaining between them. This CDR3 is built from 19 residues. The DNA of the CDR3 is TGTGCCTGGAGTCCGGACGGCGGGCGGATTTCCGGCGGGAACTATGGCTACACCTTC. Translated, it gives CAWSPDGGRISGGNYGYTF.

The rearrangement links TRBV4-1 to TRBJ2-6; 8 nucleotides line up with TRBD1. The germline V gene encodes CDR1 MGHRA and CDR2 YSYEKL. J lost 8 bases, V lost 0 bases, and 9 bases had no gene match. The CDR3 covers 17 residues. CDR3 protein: CASSQDQGAQGTNVLTF. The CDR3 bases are TGCGCCAGCAGCCAAGATCAGGGGGCGCAAGGAACCAACGTCCTGACTTTC.

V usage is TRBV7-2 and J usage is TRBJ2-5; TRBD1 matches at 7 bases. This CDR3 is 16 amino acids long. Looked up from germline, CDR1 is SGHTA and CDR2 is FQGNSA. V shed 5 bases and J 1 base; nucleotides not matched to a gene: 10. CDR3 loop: CASSLSRGTAQETQYF. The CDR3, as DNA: TGTGCCAGCAGCCTATCTAGGGGGACAGCCCAAGAGACCCAGTACTTC.

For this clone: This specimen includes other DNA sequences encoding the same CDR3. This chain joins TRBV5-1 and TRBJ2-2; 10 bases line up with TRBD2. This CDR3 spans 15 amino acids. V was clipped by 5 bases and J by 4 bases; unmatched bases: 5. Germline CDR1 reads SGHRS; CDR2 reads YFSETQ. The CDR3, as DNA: TGCGCCAGCAGTTCGGGACTAGCGAGCACCGGGGAGCTGTTTTTT. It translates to CASSSGLASTGELFF.

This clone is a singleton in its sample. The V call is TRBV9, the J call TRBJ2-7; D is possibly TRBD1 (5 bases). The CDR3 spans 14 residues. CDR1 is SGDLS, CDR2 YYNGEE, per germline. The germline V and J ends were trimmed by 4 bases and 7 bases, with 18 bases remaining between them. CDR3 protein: CASSPIAGRGEQYF. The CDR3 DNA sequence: TGTGCCAGCAGCCCAATTGCAGGGCGCGGAGAGCAGTACTTC.

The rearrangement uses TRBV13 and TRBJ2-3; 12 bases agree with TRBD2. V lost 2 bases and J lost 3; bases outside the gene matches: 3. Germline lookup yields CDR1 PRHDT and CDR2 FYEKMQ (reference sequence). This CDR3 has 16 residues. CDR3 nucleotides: TGTGCCAGCAGCTTATCTAGCGGGGGGGCGACAGATACGCAGTATTTT. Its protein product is CASSLSSGGATDTQYF.

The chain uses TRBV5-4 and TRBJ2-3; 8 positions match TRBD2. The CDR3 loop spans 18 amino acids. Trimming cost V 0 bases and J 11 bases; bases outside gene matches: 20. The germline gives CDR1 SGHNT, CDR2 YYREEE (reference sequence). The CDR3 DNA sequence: TGTGCCAGCAGCTTGGTATTCTCGAGCCTAGCGGGTACACGGGAGCAGTATTTT. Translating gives CASSLVFSSLAGTREQYF.

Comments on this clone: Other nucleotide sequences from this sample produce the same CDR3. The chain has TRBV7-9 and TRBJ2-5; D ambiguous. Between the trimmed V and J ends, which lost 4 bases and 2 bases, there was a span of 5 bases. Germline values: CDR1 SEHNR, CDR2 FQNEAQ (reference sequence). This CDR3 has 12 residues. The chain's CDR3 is CASSSNQETQYF. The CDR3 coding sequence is TGTGCCAGCAGCTCTAATCAAGAGACCCAGTACTTC.

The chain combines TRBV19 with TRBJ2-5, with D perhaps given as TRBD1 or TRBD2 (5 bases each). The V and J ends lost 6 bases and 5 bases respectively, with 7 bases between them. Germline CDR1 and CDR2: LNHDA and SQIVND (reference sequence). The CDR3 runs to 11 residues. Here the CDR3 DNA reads TGTGCCAGTAGGGGGACGGAGACCCAGTACTTC. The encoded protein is CASRGTETQYF.

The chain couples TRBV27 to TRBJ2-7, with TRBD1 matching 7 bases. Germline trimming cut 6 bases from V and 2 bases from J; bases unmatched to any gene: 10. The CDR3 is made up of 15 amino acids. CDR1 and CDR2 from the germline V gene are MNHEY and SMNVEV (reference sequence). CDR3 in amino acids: CASRRYVTGTYEQYF. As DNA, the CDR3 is TGTGCCAGCAGGAGGTATGTGACAGGGACCTACGAGCAGTACTTC.

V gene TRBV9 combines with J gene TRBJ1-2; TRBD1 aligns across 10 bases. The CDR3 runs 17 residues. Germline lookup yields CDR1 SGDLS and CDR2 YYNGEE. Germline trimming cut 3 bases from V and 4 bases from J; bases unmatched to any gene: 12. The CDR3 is CASSGVVPGQGLYGYTF. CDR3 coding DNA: TGTGCCAGCAGCGGAGTTGTCCCGGGACAGGGGCTCTATGGCTACACCTTC.

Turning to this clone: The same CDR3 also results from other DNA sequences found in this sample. CDR3 nucleotides: TGCGCCAGCAGCTTACAGGAAACCTACGAGCAGTACTTC. It translates to CASSLQETYEQYF. V and J are TRBV5-1 and TRBJ2-7, with D possibly TRBD1 on 5 matching bases. The CDR3 has 13 amino acids. V gave up 2 bases and J gave up 2 bases, with 8 bases separating them. Germline loops: CDR1 SGHRS, CDR2 YFSETQ.

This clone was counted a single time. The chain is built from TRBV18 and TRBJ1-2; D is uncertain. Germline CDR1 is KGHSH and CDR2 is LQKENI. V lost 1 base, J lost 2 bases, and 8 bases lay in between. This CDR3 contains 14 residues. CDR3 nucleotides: TGTGCCAGCTCACCACTAGCGAGAAACTATGGCTACACCTTC. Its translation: CASSPLARNYGYTF.